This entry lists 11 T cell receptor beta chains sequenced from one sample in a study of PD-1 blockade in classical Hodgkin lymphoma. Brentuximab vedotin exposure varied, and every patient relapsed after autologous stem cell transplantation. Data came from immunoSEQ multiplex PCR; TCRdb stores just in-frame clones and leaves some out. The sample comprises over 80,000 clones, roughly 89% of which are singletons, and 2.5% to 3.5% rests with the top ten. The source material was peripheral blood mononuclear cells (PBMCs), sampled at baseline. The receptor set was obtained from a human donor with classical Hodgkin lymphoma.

As DNA, the CDR3 is TGTGCCAGCAGCTTAGCGGACGAGCAGTACTTC. As protein: CASSLADEQYF. The genes are TRBV7-2 and TRBJ2-7, with D uncertain. This CDR3 is built from 11 residues. With 0 bases removed from V and 5 bases from J, the gap between germline ends came to 2 bases. The germline V gene has CDR1 SGHTA and CDR2 FQGNSA.

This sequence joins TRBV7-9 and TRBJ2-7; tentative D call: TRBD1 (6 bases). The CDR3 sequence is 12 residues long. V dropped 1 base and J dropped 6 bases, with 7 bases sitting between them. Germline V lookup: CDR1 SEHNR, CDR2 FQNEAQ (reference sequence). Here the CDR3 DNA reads TGTGCCAGCAGCTTAGACAGGGCCGAGCAGTACTTC. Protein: CASSLDRAEQYF.

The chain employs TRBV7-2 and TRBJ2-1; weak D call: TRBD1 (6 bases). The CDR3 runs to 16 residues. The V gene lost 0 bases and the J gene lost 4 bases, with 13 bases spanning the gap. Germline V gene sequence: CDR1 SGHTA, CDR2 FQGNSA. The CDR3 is CASSLATGGVYNEQFF. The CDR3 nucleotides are TGTGCCAGCAGCTTAGCGACAGGTGGGGTTTACAATGAGCAGTTCTTC.

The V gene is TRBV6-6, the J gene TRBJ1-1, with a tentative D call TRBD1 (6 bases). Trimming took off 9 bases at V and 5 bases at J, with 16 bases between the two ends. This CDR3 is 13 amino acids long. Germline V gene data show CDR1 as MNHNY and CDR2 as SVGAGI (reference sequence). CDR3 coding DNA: TGTGCCAGTGTCTCCACAGGGAGGACTGAAGCTTTCTTT. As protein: CASVSTGRTEAFF.

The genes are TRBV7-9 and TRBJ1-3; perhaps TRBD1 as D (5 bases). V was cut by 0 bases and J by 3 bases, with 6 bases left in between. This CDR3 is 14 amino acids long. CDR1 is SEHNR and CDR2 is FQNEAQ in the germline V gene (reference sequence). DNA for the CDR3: TGTGCCAGCAGCTTAGCCGGGGGTGGAAACACCATATATTTT. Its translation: CASSLAGGGNTIYF.

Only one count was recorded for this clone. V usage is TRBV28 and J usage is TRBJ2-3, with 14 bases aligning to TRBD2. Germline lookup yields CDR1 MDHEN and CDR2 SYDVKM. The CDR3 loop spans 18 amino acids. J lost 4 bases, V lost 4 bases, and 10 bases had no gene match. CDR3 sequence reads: CASSSRLGLAGDADTQYF. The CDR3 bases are TGTGCCAGCAGTTCCCGCCTGGGACTAGCGGGAGACGCAGATACGCAGTATTTT.

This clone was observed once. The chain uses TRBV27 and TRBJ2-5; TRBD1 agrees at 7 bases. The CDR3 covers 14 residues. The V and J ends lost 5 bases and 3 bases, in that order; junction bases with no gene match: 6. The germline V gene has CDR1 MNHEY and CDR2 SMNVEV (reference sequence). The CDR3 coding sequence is TGTGCCAGCAGTCCGCCGGGGACAGAAGAGACCCAGTACTTC. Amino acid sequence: CASSPPGTEETQYF.

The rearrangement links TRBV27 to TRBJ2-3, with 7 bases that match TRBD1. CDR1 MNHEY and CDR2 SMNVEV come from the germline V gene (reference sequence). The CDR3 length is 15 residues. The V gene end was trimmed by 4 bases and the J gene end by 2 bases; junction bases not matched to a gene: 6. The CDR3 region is CASSSYRGNTDTQYF. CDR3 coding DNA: TGTGCCAGCAGTTCTTACAGGGGTAACACAGATACGCAGTATTTT.

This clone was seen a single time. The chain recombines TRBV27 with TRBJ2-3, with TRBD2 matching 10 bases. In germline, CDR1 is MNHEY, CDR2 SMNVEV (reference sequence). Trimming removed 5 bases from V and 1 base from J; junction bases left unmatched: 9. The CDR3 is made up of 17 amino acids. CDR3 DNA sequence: TGTGCCAGCAGTCTTCCGAGCGGGAGGGGAGGCACAGATACGCAGTATTTT. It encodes CASSLPSGRGGTDTQYF.

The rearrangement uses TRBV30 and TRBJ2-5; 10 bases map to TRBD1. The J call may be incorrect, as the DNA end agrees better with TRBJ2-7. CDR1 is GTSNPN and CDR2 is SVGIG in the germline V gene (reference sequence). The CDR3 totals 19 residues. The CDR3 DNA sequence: TGTGCCTGGAACTATGCCCTCGGGACAGGGGCCACCCCTTCCTACGAGCAGTACTTC. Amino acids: CAWNYALGTGATPSYEQYF.

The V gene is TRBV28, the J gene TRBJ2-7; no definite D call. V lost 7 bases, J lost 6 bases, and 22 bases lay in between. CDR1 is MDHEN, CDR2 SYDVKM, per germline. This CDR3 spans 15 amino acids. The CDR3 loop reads CASTPSTVVPPEQYF. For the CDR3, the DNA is TGTGCCAGCACCCCATCAACGGTAGTTCCCCCCGAGCAGTACTTC.